This TCR beta chain is from a study of T-cell memory formation after mild COVID-19. Study as a whole: TCR clusters were mostly donor specific.

The CDR3 runs 13 residues. From germline, CDR1 is LGHNT and CDR2 FRNRAP. The study's findings and limits: Balance between CD4 and CD8 was seen in clones contracting day 15 to 85, and a CD4+ lean was seen in later expanders. Contracting clones localized mainly to CM and EM when CD4+ and mainly to EMRA when CD8+.

Using its own MiXCR run on the 5' RACE reads, TCRdb lists one record per CDR3 protein. The table shows fewer than 500,000 distinct CDR3 sequences, with around 27% occurring only once. This clonotype has a handful of counts. Its antigen is as yet unknown. One end of the junction does not line up with germline, which may come from a read error. The gene calls are TRBV12-5 and TRBJ1-2; no firm D call. This sequence was found in an adult woman who had mild COVID-19 (a few samples of this study predate the infection). Cell type and time point are not known. Material for sequencing was PBMCs or a T cell subset sorted from them (not recorded which). The CDR3 reads CASGLGGHYGYTF. In nucleotides, the CDR3 is TGTGCTAGTGGCTTGGGAGGACACTATGGCTACACCTTC. The full variable domain, with the rest looked up from reference TRBV12-5 and TRBJ1-2, is DARVTQTPRHKVTEMGQEVTMRCQPILGHNTVFWYRQTMMQGLELLAYFRNRAPLDDSGMPKDRFSAEMPDATLATLKIQPSEPRDSAVYFCASGLGGHYGYTFGSGTRLTVV.